This is a list of T cell receptor beta chains from one sample in a study of control samples from healthy donors and cancer patients. Produced via immunoSEQ multiplex PCR; TCRdb's table is partial and in-frame only. The top ten clones hold about 0.64% of a sample with about 160,000 clones, around nine tenths of them seen once. Sequencing was performed on blood. The receptors were sampled from a woman in her twenties or thirties in good health. The CDR3 runs from the conserved cysteine through the conserved F or W. The D gene is left open where the match is weak. Clone size appears in some rows only: once, few, many, or a class for an expanded clone.

j_call: TRBJ2-7
v_call: TRBV11-2
clone_size: .
d_call: TRBD1
cdr3_aa: CASSLEGGAGEQYF
cdr3_nt: TGTGCCAGCAGCTTAGAAGGGGGCGCGGGCGAGCAGTACTTC

j_call: TRBJ1-5
v_call: TRBV28
clone_size: .
d_call: .
cdr3_aa: CASSEKQPQHF
cdr3_nt: TGTGCCAGCTCAGAGAAACAGCCCCAGCATTTT

j_call: TRBJ2-2
v_call: TRBV5-4
clone_size: .
d_call: TRBD2
cdr3_aa: CASSSGTSGAPSTGELFF
cdr3_nt: TGTGCCAGCAGCTCCGGGACTAGCGGGGCCCCGTCCACCGGGGAGCTGTTTTTT

j_call: TRBJ2-7
v_call: TRBV9
clone_size: .
d_call: .
cdr3_aa: CASSVGVSGAYEQYF
cdr3_nt: TGTGCCAGCAGCGTAGGGGTTAGCGGCGCCTACGAGCAGTACTTC

j_call: TRBJ1-1
v_call: TRBV5-1
clone_size: .
d_call: .
cdr3_aa: CASSSDGWIVGGAFF
cdr3_nt: TGCGCCAGCAGCTCGGACGGGTGGATAGTTGGGGGAGCTTTCTTT

j_call: TRBJ2-3
v_call: TRBV4-1
clone_size: .
d_call: TRBD2
cdr3_aa: CASSSRGVAGTDTQYF
cdr3_nt: TGCGCCAGCAGCTCCCGGGGGGTAGCGGGCACAGATACGCAGTATTTT

j_call: TRBJ1-1
v_call: TRBV5-4
clone_size: once
d_call: .
cdr3_aa: CASSLAGGGGKSSAFF
cdr3_nt: TGTGCCAGCAGCTTGGCCGGCGGGGGGGGGAAGTCTTCAGCTTTCTTT

j_call: TRBJ1-2
v_call: TRBV4-3
clone_size: .
d_call: TRBD1
cdr3_aa: CASSQRSGQGRGYTF
cdr3_nt: TGCGCCAGCAGCCAGCGAAGCGGACAGGGCCGAGGCTACACCTTC

j_call: TRBJ2-3
v_call: TRBV19
clone_size: .
d_call: .
cdr3_aa: CASTLGGPRADTQYF
cdr3_nt: TGTGCCAGTACTCTAGGAGGCCCTCGCGCAGATACGCAGTATTTT

j_call: TRBJ1-6
v_call: TRBV30
clone_size: .
d_call: TRBD1
cdr3_aa: CAWSAGTGYSPLHF
cdr3_nt: TGTGCCTGGAGTGCCGGGACAGGGTATTCACCCCTCCACTTT

j_call: TRBJ1-1
v_call: TRBV14
clone_size: .
d_call: .
cdr3_aa: CASSVIGHGTEAFF
cdr3_nt: TGTGCCAGCAGTGTTATAGGACACGGCACTGAAGCTTTCTTT

j_call: TRBJ2-7
v_call: TRBV6-5
clone_size: .
d_call: TRBD1
cdr3_aa: CASSYLVSDRRRRQYF
cdr3_nt: TGTGCCAGCAGTTACCTCGTTTCGGACAGGCGACGGAGGCAGTACTTC

j_call: TRBJ1-3
v_call: TRBV2
clone_size: .
d_call: TRBD1
cdr3_aa: CAGEAGGISGNTIYF
cdr3_nt: TGTGCCGGGGAGGCAGGGGGCATCTCTGGAAACACCATATATTTT

j_call: TRBJ2-3
v_call: TRBV6-5
clone_size: .
d_call: .
cdr3_aa: CASSYGHEGDTDAQYF
cdr3_nt: TGTGCCAGCAGTTACGGACATGAGGGTGACACAGATGCGCAGTATTTT

j_call: TRBJ2-5
v_call: TRBV10-3
clone_size: .
d_call: .
cdr3_aa: CAISESGPLRETQYF
cdr3_nt: TGTGCCATCAGTGAGTCTGGCCCCCTGCGAGAGACCCAGTACTTC

j_call: TRBJ2-3
v_call: TRBV19
clone_size: .
d_call: TRBD2
cdr3_aa: CASSGPGGPPDTQYF
cdr3_nt: TGTGCCAGTAGTGGTCCGGGAGGGCCGCCAGATACGCAGTATTTT

j_call: TRBJ2-2
v_call: TRBV6-5
clone_size: .
d_call: .
cdr3_aa: CASSRVRGELFF
cdr3_nt: TGTGCCAGCAGTCGAGTACGTGGGGAGCTGTTTTTT

j_call: TRBJ1-6
v_call: TRBV16
clone_size: .
d_call: .
cdr3_aa: CASSQSLLGDSPLHF
cdr3_nt: TGTGCCAGCAGCCAATCTCTATTAGGCGATTCACCCCTCCACTTT

j_call: TRBJ1-2
v_call: TRBV27
clone_size: .
d_call: .
cdr3_aa: CASSFPGQQGFVGYTF
cdr3_nt: TGTGCCAGCAGTTTCCCCGGGCAGCAGGGATTTGTTGGCTACACCTTC

j_call: TRBJ2-7
v_call: TRBV6-1
clone_size: .
d_call: .
cdr3_aa: CASSEARRGGFEQYF
cdr3_nt: TGTGCCAGCAGTGAAGCGCGCAGGGGTGGCTTCGAGCAGTACTTC

j_call: TRBJ2-7
v_call: TRBV5-6
clone_size: .
d_call: TRBD1
cdr3_aa: CASSFSKDRWIEQYF
cdr3_nt: TGTGCCAGCAGCTTCTCCAAGGACAGGTGGATAGAGCAGTACTTC

j_call: TRBJ2-2
v_call: TRBV9
clone_size: .
d_call: .
cdr3_aa: CASSPASNTGELFF
cdr3_nt: TGTGCCAGCAGCCCGGCTTCGAACACCGGGGAGCTGTTTTTT

j_call: TRBJ2-5
v_call: TRBV29-1
clone_size: .
d_call: .
cdr3_aa: CSLQEVNQETQYF
cdr3_nt: TGCAGCCTCCAAGAGGTCAACCAAGAGACCCAGTACTTC